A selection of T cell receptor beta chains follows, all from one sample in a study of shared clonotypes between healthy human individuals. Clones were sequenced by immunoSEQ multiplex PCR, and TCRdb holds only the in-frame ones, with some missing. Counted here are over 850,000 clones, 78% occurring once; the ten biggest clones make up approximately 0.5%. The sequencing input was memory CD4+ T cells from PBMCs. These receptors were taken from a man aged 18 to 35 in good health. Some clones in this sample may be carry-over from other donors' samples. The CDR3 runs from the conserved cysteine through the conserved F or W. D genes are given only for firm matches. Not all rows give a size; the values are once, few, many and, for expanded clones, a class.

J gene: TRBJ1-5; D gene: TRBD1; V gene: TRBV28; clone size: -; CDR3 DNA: TGTGCCAGCAGTTTGAGGGGGCAGGGCGGCAATCAGCCCCAGCATTTT; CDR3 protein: CASSLRGQGGNQPQHF
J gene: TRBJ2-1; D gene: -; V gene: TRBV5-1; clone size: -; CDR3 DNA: TGCGCCAGCAATTTTGCGGGTCAGGGTGAGCAGTTCTTC; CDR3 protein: CASNFAGQGEQFF
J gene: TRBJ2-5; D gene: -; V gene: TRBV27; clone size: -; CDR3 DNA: TGTGCCAGCTCCTACGCTGGGACCCTACAAGAGACCCAGTACTTC; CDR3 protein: CASSYAGTLQETQYF
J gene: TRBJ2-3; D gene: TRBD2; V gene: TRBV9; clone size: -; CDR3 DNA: TGTGCCAGCAGCGCCCTAAGGACTAGCGGGAGGGCGCAGTATTTT; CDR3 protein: CASSALRTSGRAQYF
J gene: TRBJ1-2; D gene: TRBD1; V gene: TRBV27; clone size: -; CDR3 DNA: TGTGCCAGCAGCTCGGACAGGGTAGGATCGGGCTATGGCTACACCTTC; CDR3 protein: CASSSDRVGSGYGYTF
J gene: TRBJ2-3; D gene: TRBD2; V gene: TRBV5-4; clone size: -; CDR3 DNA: TGTGCCAGCAGTTCGACTAGCGGGGATACCTTTACGCAGTATTTT; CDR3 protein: CASSSTSGDTFTQYF
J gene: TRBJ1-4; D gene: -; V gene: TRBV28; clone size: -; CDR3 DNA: TGTGCCAGCAGTTTATCCGTCCGGGCTGGAAAACTGTTTTTT; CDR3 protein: CASSLSVRAGKLFF
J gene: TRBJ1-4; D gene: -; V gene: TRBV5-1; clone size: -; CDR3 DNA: TGCGCCAGCAGCTTTCGCCCCGTTGGGGCGGCAACTAATGAAAAACTGTTTTTT; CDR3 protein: CASSFRPVGAATNEKLFF
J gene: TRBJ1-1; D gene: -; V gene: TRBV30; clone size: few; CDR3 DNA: TGTGCCTGGAGCGCCAAGGGAACTGAAGCTTTCTTT; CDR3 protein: CAWSAKGTEAFF
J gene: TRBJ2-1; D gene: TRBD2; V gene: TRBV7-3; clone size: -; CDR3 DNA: TGTGCCAGCAGCTTTGGAGCGGGAGATTTAGGGAATGAGCAGTTCTTC; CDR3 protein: CASSFGAGDLGNEQFF
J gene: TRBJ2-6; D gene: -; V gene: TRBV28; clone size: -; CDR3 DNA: TGTGCCAGCAACCTACGGAGGGCCAAGGGATCTGGGGCCAACGTCCTGACTTTC; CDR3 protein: CASNLRRAKGSGANVLTF
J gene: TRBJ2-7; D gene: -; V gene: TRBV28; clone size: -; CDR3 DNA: TGTGCCAGCAGCCCGGTGTCAGGGTTTTTCTACGAGCAGTACTTC; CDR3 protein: CASSPVSGFFYEQYF
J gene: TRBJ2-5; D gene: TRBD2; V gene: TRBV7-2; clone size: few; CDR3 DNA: TGTGCCAGCAGCCTTGGACTAGCGGGGACCGGGGGGTACCAAGAGACCCAGTACTTC; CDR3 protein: CASSLGLAGTGGYQETQYF
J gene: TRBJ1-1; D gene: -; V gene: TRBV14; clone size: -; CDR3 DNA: TGTGCCAGCAGCCAAGGTATGAACACTGAAGCTTTCTTT; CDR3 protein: CASSQGMNTEAFF
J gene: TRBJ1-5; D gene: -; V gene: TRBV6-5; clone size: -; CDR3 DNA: TGTGCCAGCAGTTATTCCGGGGACAATCAGCCCCAGCATTTT; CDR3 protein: CASSYSGDNQPQHF
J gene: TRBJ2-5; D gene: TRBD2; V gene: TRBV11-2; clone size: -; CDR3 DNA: TGTGCCAGCAGCCCGGGGACTAGCGGGAGGAACCAAGAGACCCAGTACTTC; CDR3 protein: CASSPGTSGRNQETQYF
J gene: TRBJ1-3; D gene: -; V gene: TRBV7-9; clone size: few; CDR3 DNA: TGTGCCAGCAGCTTATCTAGGGCGAGCTCTGGAAACACCATATATTTT; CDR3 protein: CASSLSRASSGNTIYF
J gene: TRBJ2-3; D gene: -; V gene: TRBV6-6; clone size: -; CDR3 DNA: TGTGCCAGCAGTTACACAGGCTACGTTGGGCAGTATTTT; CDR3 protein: CASSYTGYVGQYF
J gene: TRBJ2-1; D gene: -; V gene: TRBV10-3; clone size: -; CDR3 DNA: TGTGCCATCAGTGAGTCCGGCCCCTCCTACAATGAGCAGTTCTTC; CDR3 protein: CAISESGPSYNEQFF
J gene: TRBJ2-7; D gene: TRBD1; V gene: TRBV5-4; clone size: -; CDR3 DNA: TGTGCCAGCAGCCTAGGGACAGGGGAGACCTACGAGCAGTACTTC; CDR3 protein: CASSLGTGETYEQYF
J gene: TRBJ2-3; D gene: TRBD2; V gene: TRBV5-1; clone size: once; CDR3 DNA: TGCGCCAGCAATAGCTTGGGAGGGGCGGATACGCAGTATTTT; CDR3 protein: CASNSLGGADTQYF
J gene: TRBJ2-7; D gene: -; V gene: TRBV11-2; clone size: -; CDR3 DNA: TGTGCCAGCAGCCAATCTGGGCTCGAGCAGTACTTC; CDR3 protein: CASSQSGLEQYF
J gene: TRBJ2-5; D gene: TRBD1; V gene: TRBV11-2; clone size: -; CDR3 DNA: TGTGCCAGCAGCCAAGACAACAGGGGGCAGGGGACCCAGTACTTC; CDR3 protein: CASSQDNRGQGTQYF
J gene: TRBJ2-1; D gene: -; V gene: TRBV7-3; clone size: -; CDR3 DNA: TGTGCCAGCAGCTTAAACCGCCCCGACATTTACAATGAGCAGTTCTTC; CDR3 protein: CASSLNRPDIYNEQFF
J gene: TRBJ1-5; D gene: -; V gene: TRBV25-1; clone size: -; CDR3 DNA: TGTGCCAGCAGTGACGGGTTGACGGAGCATTTT; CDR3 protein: CASSDGLTEHF
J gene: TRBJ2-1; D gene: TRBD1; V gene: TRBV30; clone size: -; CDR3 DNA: TGTGCCCGGGGCCCGGGGACAGGGGCCTACAATGAGCAGTTCTTC; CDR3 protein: CARGPGTGAYNEQFF
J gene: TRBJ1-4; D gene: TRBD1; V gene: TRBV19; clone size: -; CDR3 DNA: TGTGCCAGTAGTCCGGGACAGGTTTATGAAAAACTGTTTTTT; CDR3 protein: CASSPGQVYEKLFF
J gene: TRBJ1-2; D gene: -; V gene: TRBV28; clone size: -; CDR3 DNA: TGTGCCAGCAGTTCGACGCGACGGGTTATAGGTGGCTACACCTTC; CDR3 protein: CASSSTRRVIGGYTF
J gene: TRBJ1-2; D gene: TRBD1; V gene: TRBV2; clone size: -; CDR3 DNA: TGTGCCAGCAGGATAAGGACAGGGGGCTATGGCTACACCTTC; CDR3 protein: CASRIRTGGYGYTF
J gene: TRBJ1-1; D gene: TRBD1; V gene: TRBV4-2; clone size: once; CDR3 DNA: TGTGCCAGCAGCCAAGATGAGGGACAGGGGGCCTGGGGTGCTTTCTTT; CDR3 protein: CASSQDEGQGAWGAFF
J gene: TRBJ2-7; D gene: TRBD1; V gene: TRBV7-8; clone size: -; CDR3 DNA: TGTGCCAGCAGCATAGCGACAGGGGGGCTAGAGCAGTACTTC; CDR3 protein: CASSIATGGLEQYF
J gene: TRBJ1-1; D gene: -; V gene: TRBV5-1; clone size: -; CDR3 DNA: TGCGCCAGCAGCTTTTTTGGTGTGAACACTGAAGCTTTCTTT; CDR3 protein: CASSFFGVNTEAFF
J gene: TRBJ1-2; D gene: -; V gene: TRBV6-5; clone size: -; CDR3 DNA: TGTGCCAGCAGTCCCACAGGTCGGAGGAGCTATGGCTACACCTTC; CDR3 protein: CASSPTGRRSYGYTF
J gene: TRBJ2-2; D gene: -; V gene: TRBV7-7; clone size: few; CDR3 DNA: TGTGCCAGCAGCTCCCGGGCCGGGGAGCTGTTTTTT; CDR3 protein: CASSSRAGELFF
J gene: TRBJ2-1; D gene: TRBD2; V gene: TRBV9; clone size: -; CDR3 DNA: TGTGCCAGCAGCGTAGGTAGCGGGACTTACAATGAGCAGTTCTTC; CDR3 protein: CASSVGSGTYNEQFF
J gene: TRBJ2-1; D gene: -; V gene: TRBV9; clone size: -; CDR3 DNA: TGTGCCAGCAGTGCGGTGGCGGTCTCCTACAATGAGCAGTTCTTC; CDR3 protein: CASSAVAVSYNEQFF
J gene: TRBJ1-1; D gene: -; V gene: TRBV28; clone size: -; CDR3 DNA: TGTGCCAGCAGCCCCAGCCCAATCAAACCCATCGAAGCTTTCTTT; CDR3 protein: CASSPSPIKPIEAFF
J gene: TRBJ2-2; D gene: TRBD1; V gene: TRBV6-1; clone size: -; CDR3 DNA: TGTGCCAGCAGTGTCTACAGGGGGCTGGGCACCGGGGAGCTGTTTTTT; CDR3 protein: CASSVYRGLGTGELFF
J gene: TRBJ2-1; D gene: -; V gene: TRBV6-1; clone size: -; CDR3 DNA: TGTGCCAGCAAACTGACAGCCCACAATGAGCAGTTCTTC; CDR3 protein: CASKLTAHNEQFF
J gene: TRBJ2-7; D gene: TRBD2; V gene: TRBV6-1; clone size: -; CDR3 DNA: TGTGCCAGCAGTGAACGGGCTAGCGGGAGGGTCGAGCAGTACTTC; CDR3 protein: CASSERASGRVEQYF
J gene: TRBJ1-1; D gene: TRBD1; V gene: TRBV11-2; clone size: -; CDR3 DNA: TGTGCCAGCAGCTTTCCAGGGGGCCGGACTGAAGCTTTCTTT; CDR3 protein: CASSFPGGRTEAFF
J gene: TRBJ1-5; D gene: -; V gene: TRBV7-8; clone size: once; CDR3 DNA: TGTGCCAGCAGCTTAGCGGACGGGGGTCAGCCCCAGCATTTT; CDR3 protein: CASSLADGGQPQHF
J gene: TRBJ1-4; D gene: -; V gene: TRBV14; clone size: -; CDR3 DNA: TGTGCCAGCAGCCCCTTCGGGGCGGGGTATGAAAAACTGTTTTTT; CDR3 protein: CASSPFGAGYEKLFF
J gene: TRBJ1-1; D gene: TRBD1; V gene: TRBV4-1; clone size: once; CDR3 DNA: TGCGCCAGCAGCCAACGCCGGGACAGCGGGTCCGCTTTCTTT; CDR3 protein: CASSQRRDSGSAFF
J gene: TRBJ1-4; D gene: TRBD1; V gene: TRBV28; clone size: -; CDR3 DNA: TGTGCCAGTATTAAGGACAGGAAAAATGAAAAACTGTTTTTT; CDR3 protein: CASIKDRKNEKLFF
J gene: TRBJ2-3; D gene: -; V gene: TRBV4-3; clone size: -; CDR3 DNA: TGCGCCAGCAGCCAGGGGATAGAGGGAGATACGCAGTATTTT; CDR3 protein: CASSQGIEGDTQYF
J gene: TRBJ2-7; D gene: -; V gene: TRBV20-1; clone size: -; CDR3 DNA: TGCAGTGGGAGCCTCTCCTACGAGCAGTACTTC; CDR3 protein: CSGSLSYEQYF
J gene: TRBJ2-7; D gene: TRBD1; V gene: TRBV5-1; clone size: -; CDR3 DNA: TGCGCCAGCAGCCCGACGGGACAGTCCCTCTACGAGCAGTACTTC; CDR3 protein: CASSPTGQSLYEQYF
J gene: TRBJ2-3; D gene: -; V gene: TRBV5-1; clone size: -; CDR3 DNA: TGCGCCAGCATTAACCAGGATTTTCCAGATACGCAGTATTTT; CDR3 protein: CASINQDFPDTQYF